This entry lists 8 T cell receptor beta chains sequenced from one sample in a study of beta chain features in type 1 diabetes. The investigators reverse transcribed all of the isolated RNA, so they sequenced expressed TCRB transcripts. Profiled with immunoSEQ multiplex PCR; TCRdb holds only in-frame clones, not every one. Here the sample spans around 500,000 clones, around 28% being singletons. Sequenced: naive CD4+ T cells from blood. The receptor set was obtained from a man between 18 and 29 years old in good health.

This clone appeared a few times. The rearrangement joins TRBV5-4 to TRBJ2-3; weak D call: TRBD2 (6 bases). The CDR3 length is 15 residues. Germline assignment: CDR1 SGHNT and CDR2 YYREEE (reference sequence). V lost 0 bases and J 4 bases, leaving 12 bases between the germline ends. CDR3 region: CASSLVGGIPDTQYF. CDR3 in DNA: TGTGCCAGCAGCTTGGTGGGCGGGATCCCAGATACGCAGTATTTT.

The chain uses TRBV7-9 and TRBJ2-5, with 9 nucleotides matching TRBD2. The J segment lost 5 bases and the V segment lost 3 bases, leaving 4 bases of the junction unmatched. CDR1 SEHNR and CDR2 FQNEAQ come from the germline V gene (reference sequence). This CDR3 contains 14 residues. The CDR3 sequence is CASSLTSGEETQYF. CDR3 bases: TGTGCCAGCAGCTTGACTAGCGGAGAGGAGACCCAGTACTTC.

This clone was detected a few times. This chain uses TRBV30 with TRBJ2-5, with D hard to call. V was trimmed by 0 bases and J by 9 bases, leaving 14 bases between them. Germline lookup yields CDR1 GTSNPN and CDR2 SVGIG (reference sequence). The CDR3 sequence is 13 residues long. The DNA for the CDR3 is TGTGCCTGGAGTGTACGACGGTCTCAGGCCCAGTACTTC. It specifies CAWSVRRSQAQYF.

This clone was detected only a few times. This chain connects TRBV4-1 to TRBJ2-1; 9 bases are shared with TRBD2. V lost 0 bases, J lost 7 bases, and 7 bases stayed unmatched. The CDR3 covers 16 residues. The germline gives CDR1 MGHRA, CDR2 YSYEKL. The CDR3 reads CASSQEAAGGSNEQFF. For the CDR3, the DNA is TGCGCCAGCAGCCAAGAGGCAGCGGGAGGAAGTAATGAGCAGTTCTTC.

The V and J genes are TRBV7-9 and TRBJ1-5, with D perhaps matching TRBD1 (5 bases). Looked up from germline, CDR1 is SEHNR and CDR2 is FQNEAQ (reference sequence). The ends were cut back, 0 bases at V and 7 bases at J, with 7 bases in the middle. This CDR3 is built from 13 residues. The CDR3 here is CASSLARGQPQHF. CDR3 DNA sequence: TGTGCCAGCAGCTTAGCCCGGGGGCAGCCCCAGCATTTT.

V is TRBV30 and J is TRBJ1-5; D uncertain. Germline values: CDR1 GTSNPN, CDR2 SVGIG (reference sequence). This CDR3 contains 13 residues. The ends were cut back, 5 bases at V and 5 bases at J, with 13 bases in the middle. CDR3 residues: CAWSLSEDQPQHF. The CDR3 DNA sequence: TGTGCCTGGTCCCTGTCGGAGGATCAGCCCCAGCATTTT.

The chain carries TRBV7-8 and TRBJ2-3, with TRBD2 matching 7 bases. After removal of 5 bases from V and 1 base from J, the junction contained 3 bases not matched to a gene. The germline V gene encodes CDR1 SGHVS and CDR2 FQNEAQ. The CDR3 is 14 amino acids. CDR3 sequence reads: CASSLTSGTDTQYF. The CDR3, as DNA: TGTGCCAGCAGCCTAACTAGCGGCACAGATACGCAGTATTTT.

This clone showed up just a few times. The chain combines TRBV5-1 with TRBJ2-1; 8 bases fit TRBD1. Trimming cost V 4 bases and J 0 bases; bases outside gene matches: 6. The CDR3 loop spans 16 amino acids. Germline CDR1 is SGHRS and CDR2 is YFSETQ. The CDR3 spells CASSVGQESSYNEQFF. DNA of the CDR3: TGCGCCAGCAGCGTGGGACAGGAGAGCTCCTACAATGAGCAGTTCTTC.